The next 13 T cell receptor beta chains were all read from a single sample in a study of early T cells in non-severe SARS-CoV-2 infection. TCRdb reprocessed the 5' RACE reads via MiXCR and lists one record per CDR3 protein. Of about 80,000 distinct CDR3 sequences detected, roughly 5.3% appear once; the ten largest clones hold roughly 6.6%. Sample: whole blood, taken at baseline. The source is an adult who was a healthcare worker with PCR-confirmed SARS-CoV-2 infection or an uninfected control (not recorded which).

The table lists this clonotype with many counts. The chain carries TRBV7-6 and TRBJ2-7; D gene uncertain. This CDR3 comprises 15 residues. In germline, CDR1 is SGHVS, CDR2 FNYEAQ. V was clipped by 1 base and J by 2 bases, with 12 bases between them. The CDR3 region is CASSLEVASPYEQYF. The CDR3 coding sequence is TGTGCCAGCAGCTTAGAGGTGGCCTCTCCCTACGAGCAGTACTTC.

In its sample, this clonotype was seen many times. The chain's CDR3 is CASSLREDTQYF. DNA for the CDR3: TGTGCCAGTAGTCTCAGGGAAGATACGCAGTATTTT. This chain connects TRBV19 to TRBJ2-3; possible D gene TRBD1, 5 bases. The germline gives CDR1 LNHDA, CDR2 SQIVND (reference sequence). The CDR3 has 12 amino acids. Trimming pared 5 bases from V and 5 bases from J, leaving 8 bases between.

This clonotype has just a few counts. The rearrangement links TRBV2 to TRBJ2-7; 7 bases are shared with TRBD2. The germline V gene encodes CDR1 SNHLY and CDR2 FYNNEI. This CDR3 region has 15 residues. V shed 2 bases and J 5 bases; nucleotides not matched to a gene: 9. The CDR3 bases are TGTGCCAGCAGTGAAAGGCTAGTGGGGGGGGACGAGCAGTACTTC. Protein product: CASSERLVGGDEQYF.

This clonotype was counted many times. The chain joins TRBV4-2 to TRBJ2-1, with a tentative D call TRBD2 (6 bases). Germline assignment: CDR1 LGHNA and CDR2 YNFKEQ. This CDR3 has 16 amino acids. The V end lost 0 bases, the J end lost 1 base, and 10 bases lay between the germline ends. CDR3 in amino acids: CASSQDPGTSYNEQFF. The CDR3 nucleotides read TGTGCCAGCAGCCAAGATCCCGGGACTTCCTACAATGAGCAGTTCTTC.

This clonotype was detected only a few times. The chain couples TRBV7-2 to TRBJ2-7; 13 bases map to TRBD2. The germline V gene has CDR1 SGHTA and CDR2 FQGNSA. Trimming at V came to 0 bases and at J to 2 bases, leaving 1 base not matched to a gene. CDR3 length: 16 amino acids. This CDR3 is CASSLAGTSGTYEQYF. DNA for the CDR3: TGTGCCAGCAGCTTAGCTGGGACTAGCGGGACCTACGAGCAGTACTTC.

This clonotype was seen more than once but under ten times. The CDR3 coding sequence is TGTGCCAGCAGCCGGACCTCTTCCTACGAGCAGTACTTC. Translating it yields CASSRTSSYEQYF. The V call is TRBV11-2, the J call TRBJ2-7; D remains unclear. This CDR3 spans 13 amino acids. The V end was cut by 5 bases, the J end by 1 base, with 9 bases between. Germline V gives CDR1 SGHAT, CDR2 FQNNGV. The whole variable domain, remainder taken from reference TRBV11-2 and TRBJ2-7, is EAGVAQSPRYKIIEKRQSVAFWCNPISGHATLYWYQQILGQGPKLLIQFQNNGVVDDSQLPKDRFSAERLKGVDSTLKIQPAKLEDSAVYLCASSRTSSYEQYFGPGTRLTVT.

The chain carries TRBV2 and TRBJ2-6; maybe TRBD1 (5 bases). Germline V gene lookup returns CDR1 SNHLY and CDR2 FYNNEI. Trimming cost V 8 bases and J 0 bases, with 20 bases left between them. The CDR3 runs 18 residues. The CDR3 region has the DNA TGTGCCAGCCGCCGTGCCGAGGACACTTACTCTGGGGCCAACGTCCTGACTTTC. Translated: CASRRAEDTYSGANVLTF. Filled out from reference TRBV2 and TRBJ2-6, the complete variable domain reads EPEVTQTPSHQVTQMGQEVILRCVPISNHLYFYWYRQILGQKVEFLVSFYNNEISEKSEIFDDQFSVERPDGSNFTLKIRSTKLEDSAMYFCASRRAEDTYSGANVLTFGAGSRLTVL.

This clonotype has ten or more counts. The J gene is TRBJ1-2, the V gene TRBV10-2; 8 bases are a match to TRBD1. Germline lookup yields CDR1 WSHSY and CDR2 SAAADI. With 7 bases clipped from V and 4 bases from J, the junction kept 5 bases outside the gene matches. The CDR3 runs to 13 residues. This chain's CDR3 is CASMQTGAYGYTF. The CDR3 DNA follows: TGCGCCAGCATGCAGACAGGGGCCTATGGCTACACCTTC.

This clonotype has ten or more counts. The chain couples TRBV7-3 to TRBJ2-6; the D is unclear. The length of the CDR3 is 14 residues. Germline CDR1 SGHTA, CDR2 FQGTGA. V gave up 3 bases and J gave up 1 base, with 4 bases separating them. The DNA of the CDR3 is TGTGCCAGCAGCTTCGGATCTGGGGCCAACGTCCTGACTTTC. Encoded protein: CASSFGSGANVLTF. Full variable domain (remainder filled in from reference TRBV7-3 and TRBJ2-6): GAGVSQTPSNKVTEKGKYVELRCDPISGHTALYWYRQSLGQGPEFLIYFQGTGAADDSGLPNDRFFAVRPEGSVSTLKIQRTERGDSAVYLCASSFGSGANVLTFGAGSRLTVL.

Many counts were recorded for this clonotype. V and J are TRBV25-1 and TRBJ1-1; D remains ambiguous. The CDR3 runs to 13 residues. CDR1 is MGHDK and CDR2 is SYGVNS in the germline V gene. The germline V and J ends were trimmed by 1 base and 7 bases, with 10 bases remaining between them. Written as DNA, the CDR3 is TGTGCCAGCAGTGAATCGTGGACGGTTGAAGCTTTCTTT. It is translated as CASSESWTVEAFF.

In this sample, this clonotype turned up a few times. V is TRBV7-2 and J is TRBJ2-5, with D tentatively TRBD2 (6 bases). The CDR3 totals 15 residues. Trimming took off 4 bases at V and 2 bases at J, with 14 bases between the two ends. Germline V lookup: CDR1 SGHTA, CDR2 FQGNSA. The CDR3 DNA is TGTGCCAGCAGCTGGACCCCGGCGGGACAAGAGACCCAGTACTTC. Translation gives CASSWTPAGQETQYF.

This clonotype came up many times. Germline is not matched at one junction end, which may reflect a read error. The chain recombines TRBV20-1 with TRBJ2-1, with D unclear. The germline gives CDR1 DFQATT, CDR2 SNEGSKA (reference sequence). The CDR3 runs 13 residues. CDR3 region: CSAGETYYNEQFF. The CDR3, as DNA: TGCAGTGCTGGAGAGACTTATTACAATGAGCAGTTCTTC.

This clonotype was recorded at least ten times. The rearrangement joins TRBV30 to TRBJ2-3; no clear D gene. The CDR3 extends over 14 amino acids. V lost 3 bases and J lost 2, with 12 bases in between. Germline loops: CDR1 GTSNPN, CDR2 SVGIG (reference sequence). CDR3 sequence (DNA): TGTGCCTGGAGCCCCCTGGTAGCCACAGATACGCAGTATTTT. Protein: CAWSPLVATDTQYF.